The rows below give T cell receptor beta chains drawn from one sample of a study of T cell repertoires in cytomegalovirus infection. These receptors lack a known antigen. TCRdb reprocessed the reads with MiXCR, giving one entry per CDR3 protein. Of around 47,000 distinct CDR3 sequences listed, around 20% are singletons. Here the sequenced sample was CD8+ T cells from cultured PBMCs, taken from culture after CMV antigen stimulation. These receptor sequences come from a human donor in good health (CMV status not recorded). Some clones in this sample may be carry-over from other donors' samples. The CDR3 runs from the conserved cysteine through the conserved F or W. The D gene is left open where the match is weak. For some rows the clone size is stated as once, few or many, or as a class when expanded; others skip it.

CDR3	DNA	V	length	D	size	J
CASSLASGGTLDTQYF	TGTGCCAGCAGTTTAGCCAGCGGGGGGACATTAGATACGCAGTATTTT	TRBV12-3/TRBV12-4	16	TRBD2	-	TRBJ2-3
CASSPRNSPDAEAFF	TGTGCCAGCAGCCCGCGGAACAGCCCGGACGCTGAAGCTTTCTTT	TRBV4-2	15	-	few	TRBJ1-1
CASSQLVGQPQHF	TGTGCCAGCAGCCAATTGGTAGGGCAGCCCCAGCATTTT	TRBV14	13	-	few	TRBJ1-5
CASRETGKPNTEAFF	TGTGCCAGCAGGGAAACAGGGAAGCCGAACACTGAAGCTTTCTTT	TRBV2	15	-	-	TRBJ1-1
CATLIQGQSGELFF	TGTGCCACCTTGATACAGGGACAGTCCGGGGAGCTGTTTTTT	TRBV10-3	14	TRBD1	few	TRBJ2-2
CASSLPGTGGNTEAFF	TGTGCCAGCAGCTTGCCTGGGACAGGGGGAAACACTGAAGCTTTCTTT	TRBV7-6	16	TRBD1	-	TRBJ1-1
CASSLDPGNEQFF	TGTGCCAGCAGTTTAGACCCAGGCAATGAGCAGTTCTTC	TRBV12-3/TRBV12-4	13	-	-	TRBJ2-1
CSARDLIDKMNTEAFF	TGCAGTGCTAGAGATCTTATAGACAAGATGAACACTGAAGCTTTCTTT	TRBV20-1	16	-	-	TRBJ1-1
CASSLKASEPYEQYF	TGTGCCAGCAGCTTAAAGGCGTCAGAACCTTACGAGCAGTACTTC	TRBV7-8	15	-	-	TRBJ2-7
CAVRVGTEAFF	TGTGCCGTCAGGGTCGGGACTGAAGCTTTCTTT	TRBV10-3	11	-	-	TRBJ1-1
CASGFGSHEKLFF	TGTGCCAGCGGCTTCGGGAGTCATGAAAAACTGTTTTTT	TRBV7-6	13	-	-	TRBJ1-4
CASSLRGAGYTEAFF	TGTGCCAGCAGCTTAAGGGGGGCCGGGTACACTGAAGCTTTCTTT	TRBV7-6	15	-	-	TRBJ1-1
CATRNRDSGGYTF	TGTGCCACTAGAAACCGGGACAGCGGGGGCTACACCTTC	TRBV19	13	TRBD1	few	TRBJ1-2